Reported below is one T cell receptor (beta chain). The antigen is undetermined. The CDR3 covers 12 residues. From germline, CDR1 is SQVTM and CDR2 ANQGSEA. V dropped 6 bases and J dropped 2 bases, with 7 bases sitting between them. These data come from a study of identifying expanded T cells in peripheral blood. Whole-study findings and limits: Technical replicates showed roughly 1.2 changed clones; two weeks about 16; four weeks 19. Clone count variance between roughly two-week samples rose with total template count.

Only in-frame clones appear in the TCRdb table, and some are missing; sequencing was by immunoSEQ multiplex PCR. The sample lists around 120,000 clones, 75% to 90% occurring once. The chain joins TRBV29-1 to TRBJ2-2, with D tentatively TRBD1 (6 bases). The source is a person aged 18 to 75 in good health. Sample: blood. The CDR3 loop reads CSVGQNTGELFF. In nucleotides, the CDR3 is TGCAGCGTGGGACAAAACACCGGGGAGCTGTTTTTT.